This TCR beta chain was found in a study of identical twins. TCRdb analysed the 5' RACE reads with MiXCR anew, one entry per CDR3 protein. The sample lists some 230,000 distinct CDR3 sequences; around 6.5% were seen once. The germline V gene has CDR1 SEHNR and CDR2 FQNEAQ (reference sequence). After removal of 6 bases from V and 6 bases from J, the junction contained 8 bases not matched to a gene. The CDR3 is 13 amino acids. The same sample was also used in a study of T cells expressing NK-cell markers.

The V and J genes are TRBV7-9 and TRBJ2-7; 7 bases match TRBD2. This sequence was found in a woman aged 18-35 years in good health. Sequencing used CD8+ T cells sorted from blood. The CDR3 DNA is TGTGCCAGCAGGCGGGACGGGGGGACCGAGCAGTACTTC. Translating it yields CASRRDGGTEQYF.